What follows are 28 T cell receptor beta chains derived from one specimen sequenced in a study of T cell responses to AZD1222 COVID-19 vaccine (dated by TCRdb to the early 2020s). Explained via the paper, the time point label denotes: about 28 days (+/-7) after the second vaccine dose. The library relied on the immunoSEQ multiplex PCR assay. TCRdb retrieved this table from immuneACCESS and kept in-frame rearrangements only. Not all clones are present; in checked studies, unresolved V genes account for under half, and no reason is known for the remainder. For this sample the table gives 150,000 to 180,000 clones, of which 90% to 95% were detected only once. The top ten clonotypes cover approximately 1.5% of the sample. Material: peripheral blood, obtained 28 days after the second AZD1222 dose. These receptors were taken from an adult who received the AZD1222 COVID-19 vaccine.

The V gene is TRBV9, the J gene TRBJ1-2; D not certain. Germline CDR1 SGDLS, CDR2 YYNGEE. V lost 3 bases, J lost 8 bases, and 17 bases lay in between. This CDR3 has 14 residues. In DNA, the CDR3 is TGTGCCAGCAGCGCCCCGCTTGGAACCAAGGGCTACACCTTC. Its protein product is CASSAPLGTKGYTF.

About this clone itself: Its ends do not fully match the called genes, so a read error is possible. The gene calls are TRBV7-7 and TRBJ2-2; the D is unclear. The germline V gene encodes CDR1 SSHAT and CDR2 FNYEAQ (reference sequence). This CDR3 has 12 amino acids. The CDR3: CASSFKAGELFF. The CDR3 DNA follows: TGTGCTAGCAGCTTCAAGGCCGGGGAGCTGTTTTTT.

The chain employs TRBV19 and TRBJ2-5, with a tentative D call TRBD2 (6 bases). Germline V gene sequence: CDR1 LNHDA, CDR2 SQIVND (reference sequence). V lost 6 bases and J lost 4, with 12 bases in between. The CDR3 covers 13 residues. In DNA, the CDR3 is TGTGCCAGTAGGGTCCCGGGGGTAGAGACCCAGTACTTC. This gives the protein CASRVPGVETQYF.

V is TRBV20-1 and J is TRBJ1-2; maybe TRBD1 (6 bases). Trimming cost V 3 bases and J 4 bases, with 15 bases left between them. The germline CDR1 and CDR2 sequences are DFQATT and SNEGSKA (reference sequence). This CDR3 region has 14 residues. The CDR3: CSASGGGGTYGYTF. CDR3 nucleotides: TGCAGTGCTAGTGGAGGAGGGGGGACCTATGGCTACACCTTC.

The chain combines TRBV29-1 with TRBJ2-4; tentative D call: TRBD2 (5 bases). The germline V gene has CDR1 SQVTM and CDR2 ANQGSEA. V was trimmed by 7 bases and J by 0 bases, leaving 13 bases between them. This CDR3 comprises 14 residues. DNA for the CDR3: TGCAGCGCTATGAATGCGGGAGCCAAAAACATTCAGTACTTC. This translates into CSAMNAGAKNIQYF.

The V gene is TRBV6-4, the J gene TRBJ1-1; a possible D gene is TRBD1 (5 bases). Per germline, CDR1 MRHNA and CDR2 SNTAGT. CDR3 length equals 13 residues. Trimming removed 6 bases from V and 1 base from J, with 9 bases in between. The CDR3 DNA reads as TGTGCCAGCAGCCCAAGGGGGAACACTGAAGCTTTCTTT. Residues: CASSPRGNTEAFF.

The chain has TRBV6-2 or TRBV6-3 and TRBJ1-5; D may be TRBD1 (5 bases). This CDR3 region has 14 residues. Trimming removed 7 bases from V and 0 bases from J, with 10 bases in between. Germline values: CDR1 MNHEY, CDR2 SVGEGT. This chain's CDR3 is CASIPGGSNQPQHF. CDR3 nucleotides: TGTGCCAGCATCCCGGGGGGTAGCAATCAGCCCCAGCATTTT.

The V call is TRBV11-2, the J call TRBJ2-2; either TRBD1 or TRBD2 may supply D (5 bases each). The V end was cut by 4 bases, the J end by 6 bases, with 15 bases between. CDR3 length: 15 amino acids. In germline, CDR1 is SGHAT, CDR2 FQNNGV. CDR3 in amino acids: CASSSVGVGAGELFF. The CDR3 DNA reads TGTGCCAGCAGCTCGGTCGGGGTGGGGGCCGGGGAGCTGTTTTTT.

The CDR3 loop reads CASSLGARIGYTF. In DNA form, the CDR3 reads TGTGCCAGCAGTTTGGGGGCTCGAATAGGCTACACCTTC. The rearrangement joins TRBV12-3 or TRBV12-4 to TRBJ1-2, with D maybe TRBD1 (6 bases). Deletions cut 3 bases from V and 8 bases from J, with 13 bases between. This CDR3 is built from 13 residues.

This clone was counted a single time. The CDR3 nucleotides read TGTGCCAGCAGCGTAGCGAGAACAGGGGGCACTAATGAAAAACTGTTTTTT. Its translation: CASSVARTGGTNEKLFF. V is TRBV9 and J is TRBJ1-4; 9 nucleotides match TRBD1. This CDR3 region has 17 residues. CDR1 and CDR2 (germline): SGDLS, YYNGEE. Losses at the gene ends were 0 bases for V and 2 bases for J; bases not matched to a gene: 5.

The chain couples TRBV10-2 to TRBJ2-7; D unresolved. The CDR3 is 15 residues long. Germline CDR1 WSHSY, CDR2 SAAADI. Trimming left V 7 bases short and J 3 bases short, with 19 bases between. The CDR3 is CASTSSSPWYYEQYF. The CDR3 region has the DNA TGCGCCAGCACCTCCTCGAGCCCATGGTACTACGAGCAGTACTTC.

V is TRBV5-1 and J is TRBJ1-5, with a weak D call TRBD1 (6 bases). Germline CDR1 is SGHRS and CDR2 is YFSETQ. Trimming stripped 4 bases from V and 9 bases from J, with 23 bases between. There are 16 residues in the CDR3. The CDR3 DNA is TGCGCCAGCAGCCCCGAGGGGGAGGGGCCCAGTGGGCCCCAGCATTTT. Translation gives CASSPEGEGPSGPQHF. The full variable domain, with the rest looked up from reference TRBV5-1 and TRBJ1-5, is KAGVTQTPRYLIKTRGQQVTLSCSPISGHRSVSWYQQTPGQGLQFLFEYFSETQRNKGNFPGRFSGRQFSNSRSEMNVSTLELGDSALYLCASSPEGEGPSGPQHFGDGTRLSIL.

This clone came up a few times. The rearrangement uses TRBV3-1 (or the pseudogene TRBV3-2) and TRBJ2-5, with D possibly TRBD1 on 6 matching bases. Germline CDR1 is LGHDT and CDR2 is YNNKEL (reference sequence). The CDR3 contains 15 residues. V gave up 6 bases and J gave up 3 bases, with 17 bases separating them. This CDR3 is CASRSRGGYEETQYF. CDR3 nucleotides: TGTGCCAGCAGATCTAGAGGGGGTTACGAAGAGACCCAGTACTTC.

This clone was seen more than once but under ten times. V and J are TRBV5-1 and TRBJ1-1; tentative D call: TRBD1 (5 bases). This CDR3 has 14 residues. Trimming removed 0 bases from V and 5 bases from J, with 11 bases in between. Germline V gene lookup returns CDR1 SGHRS and CDR2 YFSETQ. The CDR3 reads CASSLVSGGTEAFF. CDR3 sequence (DNA): TGCGCCAGCAGCTTGGTATCTGGGGGGACTGAAGCTTTCTTT.

The V gene is TRBV28, the J gene TRBJ1-5, with a tentative D call TRBD1 (6 bases). Germline V CDR1 and CDR2: MDHEN, SYDVKM. Trimming took off 2 bases at V and 4 bases at J, with 12 bases between the two ends. There are 15 residues in the CDR3. This CDR3 reads CASSLIHQGNQPQHF. In nucleotides, the CDR3 is TGTGCCAGCAGTTTAATCCATCAGGGGAATCAGCCCCAGCATTTT.

The chain joins TRBV21-1 to TRBJ2-1; no check of the table's D call, TRBD1, against the DNA was made. TRBV21-1 is reported as a pseudogene. CDR3 length: 15 amino acids. The CDR3 is CASSKDRDSYNEQFF. The CDR3 DNA follows: TGTGCCAGCAGCAAGGACAGGGACTCCTACAATGAGCAGTTCTTC.

The chain employs TRBV3-1 (or the pseudogene TRBV3-2) and TRBJ2-5; D is ambiguous. The CDR3 sequence is 14 residues long. The ends were cut back, 4 bases at V and 5 bases at J, with 14 bases in the middle. Germline-derived CDR1 and CDR2 are LGHDT and YNNKEL (reference sequence). The CDR3 coding sequence is TGTGCCAGCAGCCCTGAGCCGGCCGGGGAGACCCAGTACTTC. This translates into CASSPEPAGETQYF.

The chain recombines TRBV6-5 with TRBJ1-1, with 9 bases matching TRBD1. Germline V gene data show CDR1 as MNHEY and CDR2 as SVGAGI. There are 13 residues in the CDR3. The V segment lost 6 bases and the J segment 7 bases; nucleotides outside the gene matches: 6. CDR3 residues: CASRQTGGREAFF. Written as DNA, the CDR3 is TGTGCCAGCAGACAAACAGGGGGCCGTGAAGCTTTCTTT.

This sequence joins TRBV10-3 and TRBJ1-3, with D uncertain. V lost 6 bases to trimming and J lost 0 bases, with 9 bases between them. This CDR3 comprises 14 residues. Looked up from germline, CDR1 is ENHRY and CDR2 is SYGVKD. CDR3 sequence: CAISGVSSGNTIYF. The CDR3 nucleotides read TGTGCCATCAGCGGTGTTAGCTCTGGAAACACCATATATTTT.

The chain uses TRBV27 and TRBJ1-6; no clear D. The CDR3 sequence is 16 residues long. The germline gives CDR1 MNHEY, CDR2 SMNVEV (reference sequence). V was pared by 2 bases and J by 1 base, with 9 bases between. In DNA form, the CDR3 reads TGTGCCAGCAGTTTAGTCGGGCAGTCCTATAATTCACCCCTCCACTTT. Amino acid sequence: CASSLVGQSYNSPLHF.

Details on this clone: This specimen includes other DNA sequences encoding the same CDR3. The rearrangement uses TRBV3-1 (or the pseudogene TRBV3-2) and TRBJ2-2; D possibly corresponds to TRBD2 (6 bases). Germline V lookup: CDR1 LGHDT, CDR2 YNNKEL (reference sequence). This CDR3 is 15 amino acids long. V was clipped by 3 bases and J by 0 bases, with 8 bases between them. Here the CDR3 reads CASSQGTANTGELFF. The CDR3 nucleotides read TGTGCCAGCAGCCAGGGGACTGCGAACACCGGGGAGCTGTTTTTT.

Worth noting for this clone: The junction departs from the called germline gene at one end, perhaps through a read error. The chain carries TRBV3-1 (or the pseudogene TRBV3-2) and TRBJ1-6, with no clear D. The V gene's germline CDR1 is LGHDT and CDR2 YNNKEL (reference sequence). There are 14 residues in the CDR3. CDR3 coding DNA: TGTGCCAGCAACCAATTGGGATATAATTCACCCCTCCACTTT. Amino acid sequence: CASNQLGYNSPLHF.

The J gene is TRBJ2-1, the V gene TRBV10-1; D may correspond to TRBD1 or TRBD2 (5 bases each). This CDR3 is built from 15 residues. Between the trimmed V and J ends, which lost 2 bases and 0 bases, there was a span of 8 bases. Germline V gene lookup returns CDR1 WNHNN and CDR2 SYGVQD (reference sequence). For the CDR3, the DNA is TGCGCCAGCAGTGAGGCGAGGGGCTCCTACAATGAGCAGTTCTTC. Translating it yields CASSEARGSYNEQFF.

The chain has TRBV6-1 and TRBJ1-4; 7 nucleotides align to TRBD1. This CDR3 contains 16 residues. Unmatched junction bases numbered 6, after V lost 2 bases and J lost 3 bases. Germline CDR1 reads MNHNS; CDR2 reads SASEGT. CDR3 in DNA: TGTGCCAGCAGTGAACAAAGGGGGCGATCTAATGAAAAACTGTTTTTT. It translates to CASSEQRGRSNEKLFF.

The chain employs TRBV25-1 and TRBJ1-5; D is uncertain. The CDR3 consists of 14 residues. CDR1 is MGHDK, CDR2 SYGVNS, per germline. V was cut by 3 bases and J by 5 bases, with 11 bases left in between. CDR3 DNA: TGTGCCAGCAGTGAGCGGGGAGTTCATCAGCCCCAGCATTTT. It codes for CASSERGVHQPQHF.

The rearrangement joins TRBV14 to TRBJ1-2; a weak D match, TRBD1 (5 bases). Germline-derived CDR1 and CDR2 are SGHDN and FVKESK. This CDR3 region has 14 residues. V lost 1 base, J lost 8 bases, and 14 bases lay in between. The CDR3 coding sequence is TGTGCCAGCAGCCAAGTGGGGACTATTGAAGGCTACACCTTC. This gives the protein CASSQVGTIEGYTF.

The chain is built from TRBV7-8 and TRBJ1-5, with D unclear. The V and J ends lost 5 bases and 2 bases respectively, with 13 bases between them. The CDR3 runs to 15 residues. CDR1 SGHVS and CDR2 FQNEAQ come from the germline V gene. The CDR3 protein is CASSRTLGGNQPQHF. The DNA of the CDR3 is TGTGCCAGCAGCCGTACGTTAGGAGGCAATCAGCCCCAGCATTTT.

The rearrangement uses TRBV20-1 and TRBJ1-1; D not certain. Trimming left V 3 bases short and J 0 bases short, with 11 bases between. Germline CDR1 reads DFQATT; CDR2 reads SNEGSKA (reference sequence). This CDR3 spans 14 amino acids. CDR3 residues: CSASSRLMNTEAFF. The CDR3 DNA is TGCAGTGCTAGTAGCAGGCTTATGAACACTGAAGCTTTCTTT.